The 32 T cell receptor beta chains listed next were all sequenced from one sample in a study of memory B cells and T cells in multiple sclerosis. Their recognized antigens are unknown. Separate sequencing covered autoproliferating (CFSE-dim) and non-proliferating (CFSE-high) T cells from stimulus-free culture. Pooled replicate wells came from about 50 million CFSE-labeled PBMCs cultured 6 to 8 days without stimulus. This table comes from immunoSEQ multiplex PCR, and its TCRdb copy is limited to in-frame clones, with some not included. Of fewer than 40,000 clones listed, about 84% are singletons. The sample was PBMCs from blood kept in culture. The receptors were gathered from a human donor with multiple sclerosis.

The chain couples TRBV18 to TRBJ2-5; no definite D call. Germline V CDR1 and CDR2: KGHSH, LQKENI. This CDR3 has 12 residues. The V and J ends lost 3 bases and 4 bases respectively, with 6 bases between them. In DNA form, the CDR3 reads TGTGCCAGCTCACCGCAGAGAGAGACCCAGTACTTC. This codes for CASSPQRETQYF.

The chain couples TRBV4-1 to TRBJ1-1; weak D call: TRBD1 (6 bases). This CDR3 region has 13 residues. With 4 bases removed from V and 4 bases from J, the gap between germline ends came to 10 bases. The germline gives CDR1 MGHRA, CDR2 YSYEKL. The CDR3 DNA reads TGCGCCAGCAGCCGGGGGGGCGGCACTGAAGCTTTCTTT. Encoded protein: CASSRGGGTEAFF.

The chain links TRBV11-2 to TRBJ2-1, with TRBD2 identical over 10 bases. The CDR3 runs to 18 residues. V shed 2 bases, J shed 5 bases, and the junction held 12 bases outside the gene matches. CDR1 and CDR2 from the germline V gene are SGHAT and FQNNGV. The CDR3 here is CASSLSIPSGRIDNEQFF. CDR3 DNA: TGTGCCAGCAGCTTAAGCATCCCTAGCGGGAGAATAGACAATGAGCAGTTCTTC. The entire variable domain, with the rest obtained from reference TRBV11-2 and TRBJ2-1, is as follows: EAGVAQSPRYKIIEKRQSVAFWCNPISGHATLYWYQQILGQGPKLLIQFQNNGVVDDSQLPKDRFSAERLKGVDSTLKIQPAKLEDSAVYLCASSLSIPSGRIDNEQFFGPGTRLTVL.

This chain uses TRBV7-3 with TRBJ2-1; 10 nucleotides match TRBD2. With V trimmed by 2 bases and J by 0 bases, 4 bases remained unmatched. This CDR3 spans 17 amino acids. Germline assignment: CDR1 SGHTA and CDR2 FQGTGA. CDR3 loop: CASSLWASGGSYNEQFF. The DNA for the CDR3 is TGTGCCAGCAGCTTATGGGCTAGCGGGGGCTCCTACAATGAGCAGTTCTTC.

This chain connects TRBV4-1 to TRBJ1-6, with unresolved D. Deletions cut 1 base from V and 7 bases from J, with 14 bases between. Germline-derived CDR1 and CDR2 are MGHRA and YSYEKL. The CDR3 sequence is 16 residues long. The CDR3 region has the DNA TGCGCCAGCAGCCAAGTGGGCCAGGCCCGAAATTCACCCCTCCACTTT. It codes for CASSQVGQARNSPLHF.

The CDR3 spells CASSLGRSTGEQYF. The CDR3, as DNA: TGTGCCAGCAGCTTAGGTCGTTCTACCGGCGAGCAGTACTTC. The rearrangement joins TRBV7-6 to TRBJ2-7, with no clear D. The CDR3 has 14 residues. Trimming stripped 1 base from V and 6 bases from J, with 13 bases between. CDR1 is SGHVS and CDR2 is FNYEAQ in the germline V gene.

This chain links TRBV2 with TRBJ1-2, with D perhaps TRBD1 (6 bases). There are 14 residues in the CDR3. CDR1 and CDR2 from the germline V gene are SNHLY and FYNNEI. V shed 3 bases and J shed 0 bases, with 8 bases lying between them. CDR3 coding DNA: TGTGCCAGCAGTGAGCGGACAGCTAACTATGGCTACACCTTC. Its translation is CASSERTANYGYTF.

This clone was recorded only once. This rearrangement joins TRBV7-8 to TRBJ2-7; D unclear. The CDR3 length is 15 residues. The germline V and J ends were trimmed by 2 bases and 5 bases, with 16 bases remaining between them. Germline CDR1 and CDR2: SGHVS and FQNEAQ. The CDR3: CASSLRRFTPDEQYF. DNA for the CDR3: TGTGCCAGCAGCTTACGGCGGTTTACTCCTGACGAGCAGTACTTC.

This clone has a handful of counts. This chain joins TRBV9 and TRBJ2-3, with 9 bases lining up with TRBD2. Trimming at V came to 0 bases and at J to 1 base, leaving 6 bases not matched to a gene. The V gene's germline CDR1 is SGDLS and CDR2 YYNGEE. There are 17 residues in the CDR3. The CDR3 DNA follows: TGTGCCAGCAGCGTAGTGGGTAGCGGGAGCGGCACAGATACGCAGTATTTT. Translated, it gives CASSVVGSGSGTDTQYF.

This CDR3 is CASSSPGTVVQETQYF. The CDR3 coding sequence is TGTGCCAGCAGCTCACCGGGGACAGTAGTGCAAGAGACCCAGTACTTC. The chain links TRBV28 to TRBJ2-5, with 7 bases lining up with TRBD1. The CDR3 length is 16 residues. The ends lost 6 bases at V and 2 bases at J; junction bases unmatched: 12. Germline CDR1 and CDR2: MDHEN and SYDVKM.

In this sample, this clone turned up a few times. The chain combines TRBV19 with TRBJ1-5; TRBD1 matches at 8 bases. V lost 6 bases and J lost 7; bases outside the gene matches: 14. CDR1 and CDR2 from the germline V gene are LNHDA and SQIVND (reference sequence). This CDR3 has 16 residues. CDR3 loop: CASRSGQGPSGQPQHF. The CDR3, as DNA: TGTGCCAGTAGATCTGGACAGGGCCCTTCGGGACAGCCCCAGCATTTT.

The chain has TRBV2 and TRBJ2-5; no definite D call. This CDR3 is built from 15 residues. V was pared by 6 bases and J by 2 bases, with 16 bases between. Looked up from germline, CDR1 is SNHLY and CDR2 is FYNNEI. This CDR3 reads CASRKGRTLQETQYF. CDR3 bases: TGTGCCAGCAGGAAGGGCAGGACCCTACAAGAGACCCAGTACTTC.

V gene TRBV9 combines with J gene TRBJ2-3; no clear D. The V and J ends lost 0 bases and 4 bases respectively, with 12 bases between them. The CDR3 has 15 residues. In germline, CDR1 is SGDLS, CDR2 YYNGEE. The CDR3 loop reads CASSVVSSPPDTQYF. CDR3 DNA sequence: TGTGCCAGCAGCGTAGTTTCCAGCCCACCAGATACGCAGTATTTT.

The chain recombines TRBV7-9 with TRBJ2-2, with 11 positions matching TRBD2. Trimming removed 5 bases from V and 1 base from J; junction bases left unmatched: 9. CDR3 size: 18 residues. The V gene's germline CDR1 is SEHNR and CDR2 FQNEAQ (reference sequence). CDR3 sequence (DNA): TGTGCCAGCAGCCCAACTGTAGCGGGAGGGAAGAACACCGGGGAGCTGTTTTTT. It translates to CASSPTVAGGKNTGELFF.

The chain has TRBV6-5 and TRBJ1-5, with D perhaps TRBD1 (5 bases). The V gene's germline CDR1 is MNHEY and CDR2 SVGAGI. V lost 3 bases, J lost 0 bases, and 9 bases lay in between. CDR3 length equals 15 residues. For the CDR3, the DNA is TGTGCCAGCAGTTATGGTCAGGGTAGCAATCAGCCCCAGCATTTT. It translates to CASSYGQGSNQPQHF.

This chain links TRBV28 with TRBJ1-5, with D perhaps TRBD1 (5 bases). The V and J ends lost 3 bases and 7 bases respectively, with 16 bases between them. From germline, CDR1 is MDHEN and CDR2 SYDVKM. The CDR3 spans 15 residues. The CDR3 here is CASSLGVTASQPQHF. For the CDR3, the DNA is TGTGCCAGCAGTTTGGGGGTGACAGCGAGCCAGCCCCAGCATTTT.

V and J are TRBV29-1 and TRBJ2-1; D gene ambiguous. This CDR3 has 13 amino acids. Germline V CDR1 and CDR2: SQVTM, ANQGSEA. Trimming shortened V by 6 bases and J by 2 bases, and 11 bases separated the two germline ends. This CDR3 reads CSVAGFAYNEQFF. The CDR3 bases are TGCAGCGTCGCAGGATTCGCCTACAATGAGCAGTTCTTC.

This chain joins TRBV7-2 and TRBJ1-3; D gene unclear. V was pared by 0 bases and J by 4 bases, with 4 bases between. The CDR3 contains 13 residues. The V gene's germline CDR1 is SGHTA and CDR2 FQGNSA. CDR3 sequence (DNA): TGTGCCAGCAGCTTAGCGGGCGGAAACACCATATATTTT. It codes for CASSLAGGNTIYF.

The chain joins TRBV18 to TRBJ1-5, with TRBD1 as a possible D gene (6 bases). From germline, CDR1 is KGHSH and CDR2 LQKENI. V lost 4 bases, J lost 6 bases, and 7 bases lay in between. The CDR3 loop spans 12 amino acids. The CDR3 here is CASSQGGQPQHF. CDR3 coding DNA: TGTGCCAGCTCACAGGGGGGTCAGCCCCAGCATTTT.

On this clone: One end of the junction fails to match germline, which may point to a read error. DNA for the CDR3: TGTGCCAGCAGTGGCAGGGGAAACTACACTGAGCAGTTCTTC. Translating it yields CASSGRGNYTEQFF. The J gene is TRBJ2-1, the V gene TRBV27, with a tentative D call TRBD1 (6 bases). The length of the CDR3 is 14 residues. In germline, CDR1 is MNHEY, CDR2 SMNVEV (reference sequence).

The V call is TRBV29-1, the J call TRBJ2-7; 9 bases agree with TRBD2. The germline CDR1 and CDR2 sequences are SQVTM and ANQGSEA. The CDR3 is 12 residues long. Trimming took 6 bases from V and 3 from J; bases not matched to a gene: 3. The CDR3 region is CSVGTSSYEQYF. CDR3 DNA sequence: TGCAGCGTCGGGACTAGCAGCTACGAGCAGTACTTC.

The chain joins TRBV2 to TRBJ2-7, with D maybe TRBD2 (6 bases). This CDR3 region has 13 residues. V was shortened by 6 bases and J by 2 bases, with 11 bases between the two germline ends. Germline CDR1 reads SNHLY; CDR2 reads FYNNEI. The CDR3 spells CASRRDFTYEQYF. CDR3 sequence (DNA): TGTGCCAGCAGGAGGGACTTCACCTACGAGCAGTACTTC.

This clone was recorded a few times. Written as DNA, the CDR3 is TGTGCCAGCAGCCCGTACAGGGTTAACACTGAAGCTTTCTTT. Protein product: CASSPYRVNTEAFF. The rearrangement joins TRBV9 to TRBJ1-1; tentative D call: TRBD1 (6 bases). The CDR3 runs to 14 residues. In germline, CDR1 is SGDLS, CDR2 YYNGEE. Trimming removed 4 bases from V and 2 bases from J, with 12 bases in between.

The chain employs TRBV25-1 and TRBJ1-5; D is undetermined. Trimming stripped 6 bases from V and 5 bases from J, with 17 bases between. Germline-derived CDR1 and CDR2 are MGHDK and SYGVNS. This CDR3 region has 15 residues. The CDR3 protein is CASSSAKTSDQPQHF. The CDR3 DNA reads TGTGCCAGCAGCTCCGCCAAGACGTCGGATCAGCCCCAGCATTTT.

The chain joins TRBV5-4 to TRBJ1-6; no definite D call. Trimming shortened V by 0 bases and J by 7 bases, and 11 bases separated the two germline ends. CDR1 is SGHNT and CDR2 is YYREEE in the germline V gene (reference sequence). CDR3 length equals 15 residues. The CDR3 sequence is CASSLAPLGNSPLHF. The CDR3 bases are TGTGCCAGCAGCTTGGCTCCACTGGGGAATTCACCCCTCCACTTT.

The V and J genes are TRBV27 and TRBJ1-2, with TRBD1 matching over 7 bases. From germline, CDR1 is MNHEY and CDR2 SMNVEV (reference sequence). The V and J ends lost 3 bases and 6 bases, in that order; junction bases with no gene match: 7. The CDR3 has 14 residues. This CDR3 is CASSFTGVFDGYTF. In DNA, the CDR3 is TGTGCCAGCAGTTTCACAGGGGTGTTCGATGGCTACACCTTC.

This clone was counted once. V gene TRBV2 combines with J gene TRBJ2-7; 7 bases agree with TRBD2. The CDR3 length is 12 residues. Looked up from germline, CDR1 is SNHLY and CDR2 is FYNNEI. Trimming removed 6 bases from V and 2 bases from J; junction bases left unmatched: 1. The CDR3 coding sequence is TGTGCCAGCAGGGGGGGGGCCTACGAGCAGTACTTC. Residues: CASRGGAYEQYF.

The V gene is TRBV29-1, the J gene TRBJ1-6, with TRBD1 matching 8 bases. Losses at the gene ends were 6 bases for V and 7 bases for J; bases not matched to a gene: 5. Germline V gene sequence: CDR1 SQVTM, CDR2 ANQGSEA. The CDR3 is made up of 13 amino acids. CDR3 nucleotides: TGCAGCGTCCAGGGGACAGGCAATTCACCCCTCCACTTT. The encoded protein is CSVQGTGNSPLHF.

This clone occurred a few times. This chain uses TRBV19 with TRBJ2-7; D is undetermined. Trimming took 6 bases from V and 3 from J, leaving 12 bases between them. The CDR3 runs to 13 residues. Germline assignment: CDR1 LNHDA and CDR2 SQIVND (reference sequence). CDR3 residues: CASSIGTGYEQYF. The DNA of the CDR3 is TGTGCCAGTAGCATTGGTACGGGCTACGAGCAGTACTTC.

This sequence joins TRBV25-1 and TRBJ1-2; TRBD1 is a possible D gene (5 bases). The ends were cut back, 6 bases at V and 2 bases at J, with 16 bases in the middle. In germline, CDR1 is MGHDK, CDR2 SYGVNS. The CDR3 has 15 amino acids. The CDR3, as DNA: TGTGCCAGCAGCGAGACGGGACGCCAGAACTATGGCTACACCTTC. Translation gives CASSETGRQNYGYTF.

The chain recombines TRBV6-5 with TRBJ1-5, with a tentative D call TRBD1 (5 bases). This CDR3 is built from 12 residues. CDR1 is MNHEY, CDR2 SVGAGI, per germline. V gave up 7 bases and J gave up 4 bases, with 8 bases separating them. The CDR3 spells CASMTVNQPQHF. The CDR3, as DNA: TGTGCCAGCATGACAGTGAATCAGCCCCAGCATTTT.

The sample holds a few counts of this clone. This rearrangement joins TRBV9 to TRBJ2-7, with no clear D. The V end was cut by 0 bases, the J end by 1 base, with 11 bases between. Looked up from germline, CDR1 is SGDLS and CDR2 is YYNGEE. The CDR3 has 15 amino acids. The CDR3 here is CASSVGPGSSYEQYF. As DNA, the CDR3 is TGTGCCAGCAGCGTAGGGCCAGGATCTTCCTACGAGCAGTACTTC.